The source of this T cell receptor (beta chain) is a study of vaccination and CD4 T cells after COVID-19. At the level of the study: The post-COVID sampling time was a median approximately 3.5 months after diagnosis, ranging from 35 to 161. The stimulus for the cells was overlapping spike peptides derived from SARS-CoV-2, HCoV-NL63, HCoV-OC43 and HCoV-229E.

Described treatment: approximately 10-day PBMC culture with coronavirus spike peptide pools or control peptides (ViraFEST assay). As for this clonotype: Its target is not known.

An Oncomine TCR Beta short-read assay was used to sequence the DNA from cultured CD4+ T cells. TCRdb used MiXCR to reprocess the PCR reads, holding one entry per CDR3 protein. The sample consists of roughly 12,000 distinct CDR3 sequences, under 70% of them appearing once. V lost 2 bases, J lost 4 bases, and 15 bases stayed unmatched. Germline assignment: CDR1 MNHEY and CDR2 SVGEGT. The CDR3 consists of 18 residues. This receptor was identified in a human donor who had recovered from COVID-19. This chain uses TRBV6-2 or TRBV6-3 with TRBJ2-3, with 7 bases lining up with TRBD2. Sequencing used CD4+ T cells from blood, cultured in vitro. CDR3 sequence: CASSYSSEGREIADTQYF. As DNA, the CDR3 is TGTGCCAGCAGTTACAGCTCTGAGGGGCGGGAGATCGCAGATACGCAGTATTTT.